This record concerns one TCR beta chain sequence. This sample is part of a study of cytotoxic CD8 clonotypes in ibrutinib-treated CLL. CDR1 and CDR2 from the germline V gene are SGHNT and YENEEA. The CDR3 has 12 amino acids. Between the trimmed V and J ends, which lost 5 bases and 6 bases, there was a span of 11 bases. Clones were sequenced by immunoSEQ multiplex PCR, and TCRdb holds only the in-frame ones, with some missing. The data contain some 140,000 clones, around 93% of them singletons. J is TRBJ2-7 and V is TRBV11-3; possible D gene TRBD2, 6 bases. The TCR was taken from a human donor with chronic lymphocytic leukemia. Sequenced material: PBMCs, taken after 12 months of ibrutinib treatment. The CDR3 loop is CASSQDGGEQYF. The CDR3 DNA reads TGTGCCAGCAGCCAAGACGGGGGCGAGCAGTACTTC.